The present T cell receptor beta chain was sequenced within a study of CD8 T cells in Susac syndrome. Overall study results and limits: That the number of individuals in its TCR sequencing and HLA analysis was relatively small was acknowledged by the study.

This clonotype was recorded once. Antigen unknown. Random hexamers were used to reverse transcribe an amount of roughly 0.45 to 1 ug RNA. TCRdb fed the immunoSEQ multiplex PCR reads into MiXCR, producing one record per CDR3 protein. There are roughly 300,000 distinct CDR3 sequences in the sample; approximately 81% occur only once, and about 0.11% lies in the top ten. After removal of 3 bases from V and 2 bases from J, the junction contained 6 bases not matched to a gene. CDR3 size: 15 residues. From germline, CDR1 is MNHEY and CDR2 SMNVEV (reference sequence). Sequencing of TCR beta was carried out in blood CD8+ and CD4+ T cells.

Source material: CD8+ T cells from PBMCs. This TCR was sampled from a human donor with multiple sclerosis. The J gene is TRBJ2-7, the V gene TRBV27, with 8 bases that match TRBD2. The DNA for the CDR3 is TGTGCCAGCAGTTTTTCGGGGGGGAGAACCTACGAGCAGTACTTC. Its translation: CASSFSGGRTYEQYF.